This TCR beta chain originates from a study of blood T cells in healthy people across ages. Germline values: CDR1 SEHNR, CDR2 FQNEAQ (reference sequence). V lost 6 bases and J lost 9, with 18 bases in between. CDR3 length: 13 amino acids. A second PCR of roughly 6 to 12 cycles used a sample-barcoded 5' primer and a J-beta primer mix. One entry per CDR3 protein, called by TCRdb with MiXCR from the 5' RACE reads. The table includes over 600,000 distinct CDR3 sequences, roughly 46% detected once. This receptor was obtained from a man at least 80 years old in good health. The rearrangement links TRBV7-9 to TRBJ2-7; D is unclear. Sequenced input: blood. The CDR3 sequence: CASRLLNGETQYF. CDR3 nucleotides: TGTGCCAGCAGACTCCTCAACGGAGAAACGCAGTACTTC.